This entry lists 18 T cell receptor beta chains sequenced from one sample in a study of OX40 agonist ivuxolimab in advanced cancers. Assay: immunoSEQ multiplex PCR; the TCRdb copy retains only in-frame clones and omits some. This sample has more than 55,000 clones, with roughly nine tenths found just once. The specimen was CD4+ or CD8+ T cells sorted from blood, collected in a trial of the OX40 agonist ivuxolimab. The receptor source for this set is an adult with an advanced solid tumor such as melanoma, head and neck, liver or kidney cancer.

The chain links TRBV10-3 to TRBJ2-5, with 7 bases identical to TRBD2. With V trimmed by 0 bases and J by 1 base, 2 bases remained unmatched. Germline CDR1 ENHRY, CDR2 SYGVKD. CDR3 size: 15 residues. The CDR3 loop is CAISESLATQETQYF. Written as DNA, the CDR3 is TGTGCCATCAGTGAGTCACTAGCGACCCAAGAGACCCAGTACTTC.

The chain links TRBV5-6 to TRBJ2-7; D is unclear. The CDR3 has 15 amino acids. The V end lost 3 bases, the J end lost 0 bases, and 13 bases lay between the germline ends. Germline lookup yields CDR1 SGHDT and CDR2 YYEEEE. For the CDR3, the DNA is TGTGCCAGCAGCTATCTCACTGGATTCTCCTACGAGCAGTACTTC. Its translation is CASSYLTGFSYEQYF.

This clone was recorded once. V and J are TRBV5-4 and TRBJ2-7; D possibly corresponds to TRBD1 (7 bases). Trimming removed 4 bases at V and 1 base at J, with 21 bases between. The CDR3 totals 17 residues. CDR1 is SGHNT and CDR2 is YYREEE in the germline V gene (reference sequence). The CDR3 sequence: CASSPSLGGGGSYEQYF. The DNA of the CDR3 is TGTGCCAGCAGCCCTTCTTTAGGAGGGGGCGGGTCCTACGAGCAGTACTTC.

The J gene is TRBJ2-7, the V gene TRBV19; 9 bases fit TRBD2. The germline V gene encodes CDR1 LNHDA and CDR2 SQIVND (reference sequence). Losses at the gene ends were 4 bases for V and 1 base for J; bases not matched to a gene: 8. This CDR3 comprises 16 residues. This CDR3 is CASSTVSGSISYEQYF. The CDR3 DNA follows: TGTGCCAGTAGTACCGTTAGCGGGAGCATTTCCTACGAGCAGTACTTC.

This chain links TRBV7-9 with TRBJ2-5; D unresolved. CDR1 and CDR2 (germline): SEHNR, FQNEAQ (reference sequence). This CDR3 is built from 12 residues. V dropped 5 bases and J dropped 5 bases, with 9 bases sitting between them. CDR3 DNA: TGTGCCAGCAGCCCTATGTTGGAGACCCAGTACTTC. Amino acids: CASSPMLETQYF.

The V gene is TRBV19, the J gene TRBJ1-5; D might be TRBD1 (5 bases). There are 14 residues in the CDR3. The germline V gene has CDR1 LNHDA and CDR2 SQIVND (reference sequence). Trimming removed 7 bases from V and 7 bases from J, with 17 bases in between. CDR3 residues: CASTHGGSGQPQHF. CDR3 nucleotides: TGTGCCAGTACCCACGGGGGATCGGGGCAGCCCCAGCATTTT.

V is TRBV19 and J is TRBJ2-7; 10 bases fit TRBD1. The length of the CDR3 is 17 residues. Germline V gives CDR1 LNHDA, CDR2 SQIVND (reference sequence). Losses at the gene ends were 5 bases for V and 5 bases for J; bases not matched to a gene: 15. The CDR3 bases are TGTGCCAGTAGTCCCTCGAGACTCCGGGACAGGGGAGACGAGCAGTACTTC. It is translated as CASSPSRLRDRGDEQYF.

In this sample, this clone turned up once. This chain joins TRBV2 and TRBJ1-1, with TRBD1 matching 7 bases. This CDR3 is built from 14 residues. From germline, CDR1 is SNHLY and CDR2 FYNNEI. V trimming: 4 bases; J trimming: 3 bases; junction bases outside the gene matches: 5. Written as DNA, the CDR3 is TGTGCCAGCAGTGGACAGGGTGGGGACACTGAAGCTTTCTTT. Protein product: CASSGQGGDTEAFF.

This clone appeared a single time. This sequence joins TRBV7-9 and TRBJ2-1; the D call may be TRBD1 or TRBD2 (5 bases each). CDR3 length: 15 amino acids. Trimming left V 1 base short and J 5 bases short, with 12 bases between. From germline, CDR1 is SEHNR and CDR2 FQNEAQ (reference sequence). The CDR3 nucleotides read TGTGCCAGCAGCTTAGGGACCGGGACCCACAATGAGCAGTTCTTC. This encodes CASSLGTGTHNEQFF.

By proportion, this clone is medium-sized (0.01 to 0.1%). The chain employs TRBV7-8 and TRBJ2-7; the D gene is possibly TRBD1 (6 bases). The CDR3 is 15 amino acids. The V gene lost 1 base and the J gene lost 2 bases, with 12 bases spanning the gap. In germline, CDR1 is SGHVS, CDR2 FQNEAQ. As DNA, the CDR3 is TGTGCCAGCAGCTTAGTAGGCAGGGGCACCTACGAGCAGTACTTC. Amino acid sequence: CASSLVGRGTYEQYF.

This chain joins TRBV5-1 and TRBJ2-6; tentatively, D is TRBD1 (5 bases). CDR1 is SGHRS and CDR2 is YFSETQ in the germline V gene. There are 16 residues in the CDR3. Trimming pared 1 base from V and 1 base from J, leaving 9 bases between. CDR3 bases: TGCGCCAGCAGCTTGTCCGCAGGGTCTGGGGCCAACGTCCTGACTTTC. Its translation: CASSLSAGSGANVLTF.

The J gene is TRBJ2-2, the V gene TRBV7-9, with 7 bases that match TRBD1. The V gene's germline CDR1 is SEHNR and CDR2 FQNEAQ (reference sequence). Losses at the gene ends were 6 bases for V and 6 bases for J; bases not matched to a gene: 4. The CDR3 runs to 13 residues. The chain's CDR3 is CASRWGTAGELFF. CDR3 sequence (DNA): TGTGCCAGCAGATGGGGGACAGCCGGGGAGCTGTTTTTT.

CDR3: CASSWSGDEQFF. DNA for the CDR3: TGTGCCAGCAGTTGGTCGGGGGATGAGCAGTTCTTC. The rearrangement uses TRBV2 and TRBJ2-1, with a weak D call TRBD2 (6 bases). This CDR3 has 12 amino acids. Deletions cut 5 bases from V and 8 bases from J, with 10 bases between. Germline CDR1 SNHLY, CDR2 FYNNEI. The full variable domain, completed using reference TRBV2 and TRBJ2-1, is EPEVTQTPSHQVTQMGQEVILRCVPISNHLYFYWYRQILGQKVEFLVSFYNNEISEKSEIFDDQFSVERPDGSNFTLKIRSTKLEDSAMYFCASSWSGDEQFFGPGTRLTVL.

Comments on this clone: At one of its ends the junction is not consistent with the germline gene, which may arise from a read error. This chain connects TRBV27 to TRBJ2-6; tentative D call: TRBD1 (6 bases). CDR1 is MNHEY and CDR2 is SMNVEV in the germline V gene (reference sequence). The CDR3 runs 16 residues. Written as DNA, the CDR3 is TGTGCCAGCACTTTAAAACAGGGCTCTGGGGCCAACGTCCTGACTTTC. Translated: CASTLKQGSGANVLTF.

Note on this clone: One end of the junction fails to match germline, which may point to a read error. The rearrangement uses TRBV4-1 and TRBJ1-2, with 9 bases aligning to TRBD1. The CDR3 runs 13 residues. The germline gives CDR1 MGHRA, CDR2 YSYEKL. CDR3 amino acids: CASSQRWDRDEAF. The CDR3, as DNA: TGCGCCAGCAGCCAACGCTGGGACAGGGATGAGGCCTTC.

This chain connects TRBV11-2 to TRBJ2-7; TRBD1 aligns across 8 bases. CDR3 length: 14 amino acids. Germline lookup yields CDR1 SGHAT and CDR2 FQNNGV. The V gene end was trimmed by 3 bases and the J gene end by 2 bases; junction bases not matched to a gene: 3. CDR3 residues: CASSFGTGTYEQYF. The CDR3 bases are TGTGCCAGCAGCTTCGGGACAGGTACCTACGAGCAGTACTTC.

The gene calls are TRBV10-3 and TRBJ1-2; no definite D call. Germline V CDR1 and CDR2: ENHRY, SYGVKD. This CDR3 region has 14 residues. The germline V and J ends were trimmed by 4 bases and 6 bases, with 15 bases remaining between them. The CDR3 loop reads CAISGLAGEDGYTF. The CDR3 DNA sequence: TGTGCCATCAGTGGTCTGGCGGGTGAGGATGGCTACACCTTC.

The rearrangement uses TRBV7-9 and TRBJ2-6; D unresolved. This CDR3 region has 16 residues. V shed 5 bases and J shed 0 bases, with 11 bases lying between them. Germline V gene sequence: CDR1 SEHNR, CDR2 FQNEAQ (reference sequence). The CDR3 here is CASSPETVSGANVLTF. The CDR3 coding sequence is TGTGCCAGCAGCCCTGAGACGGTCTCTGGGGCCAACGTCCTGACTTTC.